This T cell receptor beta chain is drawn from a study of patients and donors after allogeneic stem cell transplantation. Each CDR3 protein is one row after TCRdb ran MiXCR on the RT-PCR reads. The data contain tens of thousands of distinct CDR3 sequences, under 7.5% of them seen just once; the ten biggest clones take up approximately 35%. The V gene lost 1 base and the J gene lost 5 bases, with 8 bases spanning the gap. Germline CDR1 SGHRS, CDR2 YFSETQ. CDR3 length equals 13 residues. This clonotype was detected ten times or more. The J gene is TRBJ2-3, the V gene TRBV5-1; no reliable D call. The clonotype comes from a human donor who was either an allogeneic HSCT recipient or a stem cell or donor lymphocyte infusion donor (not recorded which). It is not recorded whose cells these are; they may come from a transplant donor. Sequencing input: blood, either unsorted or a sorted T cell fraction (not recorded which). In nucleotides, the CDR3 is TGCGCCAGCAGCTTGCGCCTTGGAGATACGCAGTATTTT. Its protein is CASSLRLGDTQYF.